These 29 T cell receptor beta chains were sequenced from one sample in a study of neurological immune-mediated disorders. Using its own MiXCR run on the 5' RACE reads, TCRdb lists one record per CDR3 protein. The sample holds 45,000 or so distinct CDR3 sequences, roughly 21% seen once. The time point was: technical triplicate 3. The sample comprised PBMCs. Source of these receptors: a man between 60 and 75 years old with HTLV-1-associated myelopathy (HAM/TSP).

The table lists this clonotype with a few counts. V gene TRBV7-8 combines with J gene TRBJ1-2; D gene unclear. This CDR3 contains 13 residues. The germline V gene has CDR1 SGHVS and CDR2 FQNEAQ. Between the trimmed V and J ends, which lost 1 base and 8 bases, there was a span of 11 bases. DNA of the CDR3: TGTGCCAGCAGCTTAGGGAGCCAAGGGGGCTACACCTTC. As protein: CASSLGSQGGYTF.

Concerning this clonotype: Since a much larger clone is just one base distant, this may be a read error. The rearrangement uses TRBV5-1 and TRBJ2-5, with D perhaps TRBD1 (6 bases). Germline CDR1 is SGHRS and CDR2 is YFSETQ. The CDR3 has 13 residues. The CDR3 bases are TGCGCCAGCAGCGCAGGGGCACGAGAGTCCCAGTACTTC. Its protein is CASSAGARESQYF.

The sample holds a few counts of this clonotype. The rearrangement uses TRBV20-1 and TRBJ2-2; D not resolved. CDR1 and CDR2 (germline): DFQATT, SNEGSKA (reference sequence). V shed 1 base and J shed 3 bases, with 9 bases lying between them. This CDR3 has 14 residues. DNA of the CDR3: TGCAGTGCTAGAGGTCGGGCGGACACCGGGGAGCTGTTTTTT. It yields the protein CSARGRADTGELFF.

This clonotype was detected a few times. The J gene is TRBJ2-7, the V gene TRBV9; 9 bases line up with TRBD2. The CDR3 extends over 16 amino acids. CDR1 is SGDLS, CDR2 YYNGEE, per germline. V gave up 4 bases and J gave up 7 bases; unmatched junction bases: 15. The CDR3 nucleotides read TGTGCCAGCAGCCCCCACGGGATAGCGGGAGAGGATGAGCAGTACTTC. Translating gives CASSPHGIAGEDEQYF.

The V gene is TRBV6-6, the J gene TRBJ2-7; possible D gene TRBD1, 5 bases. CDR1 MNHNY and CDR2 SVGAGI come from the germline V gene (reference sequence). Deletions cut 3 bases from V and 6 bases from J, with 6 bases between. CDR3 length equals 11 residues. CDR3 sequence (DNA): TGTGCCAGCAGTTATAGGGGCGAGCAGTACTTC. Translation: CASSYRGEQYF.

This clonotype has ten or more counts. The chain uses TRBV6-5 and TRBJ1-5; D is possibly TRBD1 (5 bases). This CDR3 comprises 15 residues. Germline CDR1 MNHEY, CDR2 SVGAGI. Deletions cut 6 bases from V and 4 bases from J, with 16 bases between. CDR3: CASSPLGGSNQPQHF. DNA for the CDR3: TGTGCCAGCAGCCCCCTTGGGGGATCAAATCAGCCCCAGCATTTT.

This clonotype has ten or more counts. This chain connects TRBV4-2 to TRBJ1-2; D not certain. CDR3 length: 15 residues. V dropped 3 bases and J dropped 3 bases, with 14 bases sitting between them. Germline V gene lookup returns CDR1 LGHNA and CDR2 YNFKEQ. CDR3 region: CASSQRGSMDYGYTF. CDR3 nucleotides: TGTGCCAGCAGCCAGCGCGGGTCGATGGACTATGGCTACACCTTC.

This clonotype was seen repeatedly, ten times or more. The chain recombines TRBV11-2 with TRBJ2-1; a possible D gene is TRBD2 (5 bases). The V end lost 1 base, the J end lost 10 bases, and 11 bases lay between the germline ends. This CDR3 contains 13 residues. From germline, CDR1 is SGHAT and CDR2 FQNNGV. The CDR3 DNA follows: TGTGCCAGCAGCTTAGTGGTCGGGGAGGAGCAGTTCTTC. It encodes CASSLVVGEEQFF.

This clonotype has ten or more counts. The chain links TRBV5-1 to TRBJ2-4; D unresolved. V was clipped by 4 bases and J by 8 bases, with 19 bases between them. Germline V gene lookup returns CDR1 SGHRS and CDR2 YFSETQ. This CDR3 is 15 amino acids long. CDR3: CASSPDADVKYIQYF. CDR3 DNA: TGCGCCAGCAGCCCGGACGCGGACGTTAAGTACATTCAGTACTTC.

The CDR3 DNA is TGTGCCAGCAGCTTAACGACATTTGGTGAGCAGTTCTTC. This encodes CASSLTTFGEQFF. The chain joins TRBV7-7 to TRBJ2-1; D ambiguous. This CDR3 spans 13 amino acids. The V end lost 2 bases, the J end lost 9 bases, and 11 bases lay between the germline ends. The germline V gene encodes CDR1 SSHAT and CDR2 FNYEAQ (reference sequence).

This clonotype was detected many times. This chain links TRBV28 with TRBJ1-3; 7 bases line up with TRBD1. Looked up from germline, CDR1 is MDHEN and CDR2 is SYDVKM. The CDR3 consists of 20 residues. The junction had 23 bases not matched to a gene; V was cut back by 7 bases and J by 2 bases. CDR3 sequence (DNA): TGTGCCAGCACCCTTCAGAGGGACAGCTCCCGGAGGGTCCCTGGAAACACCATATATTTT. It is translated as CASTLQRDSSRRVPGNTIYF. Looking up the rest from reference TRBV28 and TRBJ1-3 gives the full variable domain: DVKVTQSSRYLVKRTGEKVFLECVQDMDHENMFWYRQDPGLGLRLIYFSYDVKMKEKGDIPEGYSVSREKKERFSLILESASTNQTSMYLCASTLQRDSSRRVPGNTIYFGEGSWLTVV.

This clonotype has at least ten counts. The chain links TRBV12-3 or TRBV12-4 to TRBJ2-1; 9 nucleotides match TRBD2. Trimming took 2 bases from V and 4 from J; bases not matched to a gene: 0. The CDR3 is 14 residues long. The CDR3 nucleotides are TGTGCCAGCAGTTTAAGCGGGAGGTACAATGAGCAGTTCTTC. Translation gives CASSLSGRYNEQFF.

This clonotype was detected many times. CDR3 coding DNA: TGCAGTGCTAGACCTAGCGGGAACGAGCAGTACTTC. Its protein product is CSARPSGNEQYF. This chain connects TRBV20-1 to TRBJ2-7; 9 bases fit TRBD2. J was trimmed by 5 bases and V by 2 bases; bases with no gene match: 1. Germline V gene lookup returns CDR1 DFQATT and CDR2 SNEGSKA (reference sequence). CDR3 length: 12 residues.

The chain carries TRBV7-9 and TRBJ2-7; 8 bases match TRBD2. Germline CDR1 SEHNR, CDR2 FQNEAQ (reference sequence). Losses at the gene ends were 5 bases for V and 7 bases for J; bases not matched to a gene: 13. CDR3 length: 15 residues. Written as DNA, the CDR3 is TGTGCCAGCAGCCCAGCCGGACTAGCTGTGGGTGAGCAGTACTTC. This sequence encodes CASSPAGLAVGEQYF.

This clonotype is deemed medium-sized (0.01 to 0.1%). In nucleotides, the CDR3 is TGCAGTGCTAGACAGGGAAGTCAGCGGGGCTATGGCTACACCTTC. It yields the protein CSARQGSQRGYGYTF. The rearrangement uses TRBV20-1 and TRBJ1-2, with D possibly being TRBD1 (5 bases). The germline CDR1 and CDR2 sequences are DFQATT and SNEGSKA (reference sequence). The CDR3 is made up of 15 amino acids. Deletions cut 2 bases from V and 4 bases from J, with 17 bases between.

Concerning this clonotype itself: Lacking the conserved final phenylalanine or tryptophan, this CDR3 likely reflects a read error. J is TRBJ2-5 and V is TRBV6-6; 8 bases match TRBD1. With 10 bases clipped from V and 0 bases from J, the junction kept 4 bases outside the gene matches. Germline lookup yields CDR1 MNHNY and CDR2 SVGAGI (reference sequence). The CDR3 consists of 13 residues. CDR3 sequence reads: CATRTGHQETQYL. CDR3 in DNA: TGTGCCACACGGACAGGGCACCAAGAGACCCAGTACTTA.

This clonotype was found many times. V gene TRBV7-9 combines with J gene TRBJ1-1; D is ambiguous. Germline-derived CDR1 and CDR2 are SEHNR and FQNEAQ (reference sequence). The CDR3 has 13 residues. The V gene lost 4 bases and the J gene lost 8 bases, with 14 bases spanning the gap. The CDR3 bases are TGTGCCAGCAGCTCCCATAGGGCAGCCGAAGCTTTCTTT. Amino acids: CASSSHRAAEAFF. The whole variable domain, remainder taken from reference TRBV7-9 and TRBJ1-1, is DTGVSQNPRHKITKRGQNVTFRCDPISEHNRLYWYRQTLGQGPEFLTYFQNEAQLEKSRLLSDRFSAERPKGSFSTLEIQRTEQGDSAMYLCASSSHRAAEAFFGQGTRLTVV.

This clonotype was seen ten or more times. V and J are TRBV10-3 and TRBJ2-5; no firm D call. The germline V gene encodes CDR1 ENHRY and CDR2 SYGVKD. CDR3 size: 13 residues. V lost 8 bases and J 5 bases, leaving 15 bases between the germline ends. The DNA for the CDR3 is TGTGCCATCTCAGACGGCAGGAAGGAGACCCAGTACTTC. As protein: CAISDGRKETQYF.

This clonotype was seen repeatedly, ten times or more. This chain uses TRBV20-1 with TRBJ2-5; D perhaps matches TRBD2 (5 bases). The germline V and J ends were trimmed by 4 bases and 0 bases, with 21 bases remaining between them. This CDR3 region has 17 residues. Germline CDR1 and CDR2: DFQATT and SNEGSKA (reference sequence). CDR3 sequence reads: CSATRGFEVSYQETQYF. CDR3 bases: TGCAGTGCTACCCGGGGATTTGAGGTCAGCTACCAAGAGACCCAGTACTTC.

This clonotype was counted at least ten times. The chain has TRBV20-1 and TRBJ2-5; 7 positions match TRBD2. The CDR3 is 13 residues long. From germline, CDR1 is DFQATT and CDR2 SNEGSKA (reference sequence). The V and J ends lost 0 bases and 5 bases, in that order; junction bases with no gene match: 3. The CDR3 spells CSARDGGGETQYF. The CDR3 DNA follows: TGCAGTGCTAGAGATGGGGGGGGGGAGACCCAGTACTTC.

The CDR3 loop reads CASSYSRGLGTGELFF. DNA of the CDR3: TGTGCCAGCAGTTACTCCCGCGGGTTGGGCACCGGGGAGCTGTTTTTT. This chain links TRBV27 with TRBJ2-2; TRBD2 is a possible D gene (5 bases). Germline CDR1 and CDR2: MNHEY and SMNVEV (reference sequence). CDR3 length: 16 residues. The V end was cut by 4 bases, the J end by 4 bases, with 16 bases between.

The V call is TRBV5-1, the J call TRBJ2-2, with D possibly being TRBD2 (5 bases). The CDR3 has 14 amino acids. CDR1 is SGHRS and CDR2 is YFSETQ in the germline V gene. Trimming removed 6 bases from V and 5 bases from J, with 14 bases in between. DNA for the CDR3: TGCGCCAGCAACAGCGGCGATGGAACCGGGGAGCTGTTTTTT. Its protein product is CASNSGDGTGELFF.

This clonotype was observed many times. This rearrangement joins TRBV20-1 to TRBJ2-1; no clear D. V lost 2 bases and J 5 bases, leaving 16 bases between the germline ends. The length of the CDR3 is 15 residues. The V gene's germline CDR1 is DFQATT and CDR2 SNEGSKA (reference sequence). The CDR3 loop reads CSARPILLGNNEQFF. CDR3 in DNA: TGCAGTGCTAGACCCATCCTTCTCGGTAACAATGAGCAGTTCTTC.

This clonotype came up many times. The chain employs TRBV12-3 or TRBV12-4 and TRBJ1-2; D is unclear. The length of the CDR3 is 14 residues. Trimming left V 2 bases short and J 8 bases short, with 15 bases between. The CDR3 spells CASSLRTGFVGYTF. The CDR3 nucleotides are TGTGCCAGCAGTTTACGGACCGGATTTGTGGGCTACACCTTC.

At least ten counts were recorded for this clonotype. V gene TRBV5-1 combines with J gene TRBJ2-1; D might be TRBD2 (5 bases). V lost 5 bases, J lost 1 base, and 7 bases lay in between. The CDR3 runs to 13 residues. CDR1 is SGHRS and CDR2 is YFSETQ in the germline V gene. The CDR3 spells CASRERSYNEQFF. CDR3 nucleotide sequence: TGCGCCAGCAGAGAGCGGTCCTACAATGAGCAGTTCTTC.

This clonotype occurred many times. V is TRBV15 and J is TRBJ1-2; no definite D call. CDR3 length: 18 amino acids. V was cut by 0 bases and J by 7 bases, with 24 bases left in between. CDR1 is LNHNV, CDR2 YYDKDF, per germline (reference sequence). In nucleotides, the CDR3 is TGTGCCACCAGCAGAGATCGTTTGAGCCGGCGGGGTGGGGTTGGCTACACCTTC. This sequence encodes CATSRDRLSRRGGVGYTF.

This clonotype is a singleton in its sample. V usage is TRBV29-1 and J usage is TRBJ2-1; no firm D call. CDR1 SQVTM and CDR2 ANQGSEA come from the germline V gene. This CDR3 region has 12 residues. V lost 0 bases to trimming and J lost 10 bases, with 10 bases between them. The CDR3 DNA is TGCAGCGTTGAAGATACGGATACGGAGCAGTTCTTC. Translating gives CSVEDTDTEQFF.

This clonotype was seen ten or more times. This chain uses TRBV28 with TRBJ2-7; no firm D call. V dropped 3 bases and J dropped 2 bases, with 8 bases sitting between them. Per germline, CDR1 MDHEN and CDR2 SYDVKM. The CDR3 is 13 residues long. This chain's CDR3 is CASSFGQTYEQYF. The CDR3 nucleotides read TGTGCCAGCAGTTTCGGGCAGACCTACGAGCAGTACTTC. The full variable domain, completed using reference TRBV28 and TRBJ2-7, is DVKVTQSSRYLVKRTGEKVFLECVQDMDHENMFWYRQDPGLGLRLIYFSYDVKMKEKGDIPEGYSVSREKKERFSLILESASTNQTSMYLCASSFGQTYEQYFGPGTRLTVT.

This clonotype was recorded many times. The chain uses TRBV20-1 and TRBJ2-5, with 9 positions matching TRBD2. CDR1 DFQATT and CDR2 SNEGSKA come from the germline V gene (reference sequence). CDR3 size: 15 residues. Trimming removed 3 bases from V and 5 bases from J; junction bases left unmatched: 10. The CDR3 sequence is CSASLSSGILETQYF. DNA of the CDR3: TGCAGTGCTAGTTTGTCTAGCGGGATTCTGGAGACCCAGTACTTC.